One sample yielded the 7 T cell receptor beta chains listed below, sequenced in a study of control samples from healthy donors and cancer patients. Repertoires were generated with immunoSEQ multiplex PCR, while TCRdb's copy carries only in-frame clones and drops some. The table lists some 99,000 clones, about nine tenths of them singletons, with roughly 4% in the top ten. Sequences were obtained from blood. All receptors derive from a human donor in good health. The donor label of this sample is uncertain.

The chain couples TRBV27 to TRBJ2-7; the D is unclear. Trimming stripped 6 bases from V and 11 bases from J, with 20 bases between. CDR1 and CDR2 from the germline V gene are MNHEY and SMNVEV (reference sequence). The CDR3 runs 13 residues. This chain's CDR3 is CASSSSLGLSKYF. The CDR3 coding sequence is TGTGCCAGCAGCTCATCGCTAGGCCTTTCAAAGTACTTC.

As DNA, the CDR3 is TGTGCCACCAGTGACCCTAGCGGGGACTCCTACAATGAGCAGTTCTTC. Protein product: CATSDPSGDSYNEQFF. This rearrangement joins TRBV24-1 to TRBJ2-1; 9 nucleotides match TRBD2. Losses at the gene ends were 4 bases for V and 0 bases for J; bases not matched to a gene: 3. Germline V lookup: CDR1 KGHDR, CDR2 SFDVKD. CDR3 size: 16 residues.

The chain has TRBV6-2 or TRBV6-3 and TRBJ2-2, with 8 bases identical to TRBD1. There are 15 residues in the CDR3. V was pared by 5 bases and J by 4 bases, with 6 bases of the junction left unmatched. Germline V gives CDR1 MNHEY, CDR2 SVGEGT. CDR3 sequence: CASSSTGGSTGELFF. The CDR3 region has the DNA TGTGCCAGCAGTAGTACAGGGGGGAGCACCGGGGAGCTGTTTTTT.

J is TRBJ1-2 and V is TRBV10-3; D is unclear. Trimming stripped 2 bases from V and 5 bases from J, with 6 bases between. CDR1 and CDR2 from the germline V gene are ENHRY and SYGVKD. The CDR3 spans 12 residues. For the CDR3, the DNA is TGTGCCATCAGTGAGGCAGAGTATGGCTACACCTTC. Protein sequence: CAISEAEYGYTF.

The chain couples TRBV6-5 to TRBJ2-7, with D perhaps being TRBD1 or TRBD2 (7 bases each). CDR3 length equals 15 residues. The germline gives CDR1 MNHEY, CDR2 SVGAGI. V was clipped by 0 bases and J by 2 bases, with 11 bases between them. In DNA form, the CDR3 reads TGTGCCAGCAGTTACTCCGCAGGGGGGGCCTACGAGCAGTACTTC. It is translated as CASSYSAGGAYEQYF.

The chain has TRBV6-2 or TRBV6-3 and TRBJ2-7, with a tentative D call TRBD2 (6 bases). Per the germline V gene, CDR1 is MNHEY and CDR2 is SVGEGT. Trimming left V 5 bases short and J 6 bases short, with 20 bases between. The CDR3 is 15 amino acids. The CDR3 bases are TGTGCCAGCAGTCCCTTGGCGGGGAGGCTTGTCGAGCAGTACTTC. This codes for CASSPLAGRLVEQYF.

The rearrangement joins TRBV30 to TRBJ1-1; the D gene is possibly TRBD1 (6 bases). Trimming removed 3 bases from V and 1 base from J, with 9 bases in between. Looked up from germline, CDR1 is GTSNPN and CDR2 is SVGIG (reference sequence). The CDR3 is 13 residues long. The chain's CDR3 is CAWRPTGNTEAFF. Written as DNA, the CDR3 is TGTGCCTGGAGGCCGACAGGGAACACTGAAGCTTTCTTT. The whole variable domain, filled in from reference TRBV30 and TRBJ1-1, reads SQTIHQWPATLVQPVGSPLSLECTVEGTSNPNLYWYRQAAGRGLQLLFYSVGIGQISSEVPQNLSASRPQDRQFILSSKKLLLSDSGFYLCAWRPTGNTEAFFGQGTRLTVV.